Here is one T cell receptor beta chain with its context. Antigen: not known. This sample is drawn from a study of T cell responses to AZD1222 COVID-19 vaccine. The repertoire was sequenced with immunoSEQ multiplex PCR; TCRdb's copy has only in-frame clones and lacks some. Of approximately 150,000 clones listed, over 75% are singletons. This CDR3 contains 14 residues. Between the trimmed V and J ends, which lost 7 bases and 6 bases, there was a span of 18 bases. Germline CDR1 LNHDA, CDR2 SQIVND (reference sequence). Study-wide findings and caveats: Spike-specific TCR repertoires showed rising breadth and depth after two AZD1222 doses. Just a handful of people given AZD1222 tested seropositive at baseline. Only after the peak T cell response were repertoires sampled. It should be noted that donors were predominantly white British and more often female, and clonal diversity was possibly underestimated.

The sequenced sample was peripheral blood, obtained 28 days after the second dose of the MenACWY control vaccine. The receptor's source is an adult who received the MenACWY meningococcal vaccine as a control. The rearrangement links TRBV19 to TRBJ1-2; TRBD1 is a possible D gene (5 bases). The CDR3 DNA reads as TGTGCCAGTATGTACCCCGACAGAGGCCATGGCTACACCTTC. As protein: CASMYPDRGHGYTF. Complete variable domain (other parts from reference TRBV19 and TRBJ1-2): DGGITQSPKYLFRKEGQNVTLSCEQNLNHDAMYWYRQDPGQGLRLIYYSQIVNDFQKGDIAEGYSVSREKKESFPLTVTSAQKNPTAFYLCASMYPDRGHGYTFGSGTRLTVV.